This T cell receptor (beta chain) is drawn from a study of radiation and T cells in renal cell carcinoma. The wider study: Nephrectomy followed 15 Gy stereotactic body radiation by 4 weeks.

Note on this clone: Its antigen is currently unknown.

Whole-study results and caveats: From baseline, blood top tumor clonotypes peaked at 2 weeks post-radiation.

The V and J ends lost 1 base and 6 bases respectively, with 7 bases between them. The germline V gene has CDR1 SNHLY and CDR2 FYNNEI. This CDR3 contains 13 residues. Assay used: immunoSEQ multiplex PCR; TCRdb lists only in-frame clones, some missing. The sample holds approximately 120,000 clones, around 83% seen once. Specified time point: baseline pretreatment blood. Treatment denoted: 15 Gy SBRT to primary tumor, nephrectomy 4 weeks later. After SBRT, blood was collected at 2 and 4 weeks, plus baseline. Clear cell pathology was present in this patient's renal cell carcinoma. The receptor comes from a woman in her fifties or sixties with renal cell carcinoma. Sample: blood, taken from a patient whose treatment included radiotherapy and nephrectomy. This chain connects TRBV2 to TRBJ1-5, with D hard to call. The CDR3 protein is CASSEGLRQPQHF. The CDR3, as DNA: TGTGCCAGCAGTGAAGGGTTACGTCAGCCCCAGCATTTT. Full variable domain (missing parts from reference TRBV2 and TRBJ1-5): EPEVTQTPSHQVTQMGQEVILRCVPISNHLYFYWYRQILGQKVEFLVSFYNNEISEKSEIFDDQFSVERPDGSNFTLKIRSTKLEDSAMYFCASSEGLRQPQHFGDGTRLSIL.